A single sample is the source of the 27 T cell receptor beta chains below, sequenced in a study of cytomegalovirus exposure and HLA in healthy donors. Only in-frame clones appear in the TCRdb table, and some are missing; sequencing was by immunoSEQ multiplex PCR. The sample consists of 45,000 to 55,000 clones, 88% of them appearing once. Source material: PBMCs. The origin of the receptors is a woman in her twenties or thirties in good health and CMV-seronegative.

The chain has TRBV5-4 and TRBJ2-1, with 8 bases identical to TRBD2. Germline V gives CDR1 SGHNT, CDR2 YYREEE (reference sequence). The CDR3 runs to 14 residues. V lost 7 bases to trimming and J lost 4 bases; unmatched junction nucleotides: 7. The CDR3 sequence is CASRPLAGYNEQFF. The CDR3 DNA is TGTGCCAGCCGTCCGCTAGCGGGTTACAATGAGCAGTTCTTC. The full variable domain, with the rest looked up from reference TRBV5-4 and TRBJ2-1, is ETGVTQSPTHLIKTRGQQVTLRCSSQSGHNTVSWYQQALGQGPQFIFQYYREEENGRGNFPPRFSGLQFPNYSSELNVNALELDDSALYLCASRPLAGYNEQFFGPGTRLTVL.

CDR3 amino acids: CSVETGTDTQYF. In DNA form, the CDR3 reads TGCAGCGTTGAGACAGGCACAGATACGCAGTATTTT. The chain recombines TRBV29-1 with TRBJ2-3, with D perhaps TRBD1 (5 bases). The ends were cut back, 3 bases at V and 1 base at J, with 5 bases in the middle. The germline CDR1 and CDR2 sequences are SQVTM and ANQGSEA. The CDR3 has 12 residues.

Of note for this clone: A junction boundary mismatches the germline segment, possibly from a read error. The chain is built from TRBV11-3 and TRBJ2-3, with D possibly being TRBD2 (7 bases). Looked up from germline, CDR1 is SGHNT and CDR2 is YENEEA. The CDR3 is 15 amino acids. CDR3 in amino acids: CASSHRGGATDTQYF. The CDR3 DNA reads TGCGCCAGCAGTCATAGGGGGGGAGCAACAGATACGCAGTATTTT.

V gene TRBV14 combines with J gene TRBJ1-1; 8 bases line up with TRBD1. V lost 4 bases, J lost 4 bases, and 5 bases stayed unmatched. Germline V gene lookup returns CDR1 SGHDN and CDR2 FVKESK. CDR3 length: 14 amino acids. The CDR3 sequence: CASSPRGRSTEAFF. DNA of the CDR3: TGTGCCAGCAGCCCCAGGGGGCGAAGCACTGAAGCTTTCTTT.

The V call is TRBV7-2, the J call TRBJ1-3, with 8 bases fitting TRBD1. Trimming took 3 bases from V and 3 from J; bases not matched to a gene: 4. CDR1 SGHTA and CDR2 FQGNSA come from the germline V gene. This CDR3 region has 15 residues. This CDR3 reads CASSFGRGLGNTIYF. The CDR3 region has the DNA TGTGCCAGCAGCTTTGGCAGGGGGCTTGGAAACACCATATATTTT.

The chain is built from TRBV2 and TRBJ1-4; D ambiguous. Trimming shortened V by 3 bases and J by 8 bases, and 10 bases separated the two germline ends. Germline loops: CDR1 SNHLY, CDR2 FYNNEI. The length of the CDR3 is 13 residues. The CDR3 sequence is CASSDRGGEKLFF. In nucleotides, the CDR3 is TGTGCCAGCAGTGACCGGGGAGGAGAAAAACTGTTTTTT.

The chain is built from TRBV5-1 and TRBJ2-7; a possible D gene is TRBD1 (5 bases). The germline gives CDR1 SGHRS, CDR2 YFSETQ. The V end lost 1 base, the J end lost 6 bases, and 8 bases lay between the germline ends. The CDR3 has 12 amino acids. CDR3 amino acids: CASSLKGAEQYF. The DNA of the CDR3 is TGCGCCAGCAGCTTGAAAGGGGCCGAGCAGTACTTC.

The genes are TRBV18 and TRBJ1-5, with D perhaps matching TRBD1 (6 bases). CDR1 is KGHSH, CDR2 LQKENI, per germline. Trimming left V 8 bases short and J 7 bases short, with 18 bases between. This CDR3 comprises 14 residues. The CDR3 DNA is TGTGCCAGCAGCGGCGCGGGGGCCGGGCAGCCCCAGCATTTT. It codes for CASSGAGAGQPQHF.

There are a few counts of this clone. CDR3 region: CASSGAGVAGELFF. CDR3 nucleotide sequence: TGTGCCAGCAGTGGAGCGGGAGTGGCCGGGGAGCTGTTTTTT. This chain connects TRBV25-1 to TRBJ2-2, with 8 bases fitting TRBD2. Germline CDR1 is MGHDK and CDR2 is SYGVNS. The CDR3 totals 14 residues. J was trimmed by 6 bases and V by 4 bases; bases with no gene match: 4.

This chain links TRBV2 with TRBJ2-1, with TRBD2 identical over 13 bases. The CDR3 spans 15 residues. Germline CDR1 reads SNHLY; CDR2 reads FYNNEI. V lost 5 bases and J lost 8; bases outside the gene matches: 6. The CDR3 is CASSLRLAGGDEQFF. The CDR3, as DNA: TGTGCCAGCAGTCTGAGACTAGCGGGAGGAGATGAGCAGTTCTTC.

The rearrangement uses TRBV4-3 and TRBJ2-4, with D unresolved. With 0 bases removed from V and 7 bases from J, the gap between germline ends came to 16 bases. The CDR3 runs 16 residues. Germline CDR1 and CDR2: LGHNA and YSLEER. The CDR3, as DNA: TGCGCCAGCAGCCAAGATGGTGGCGGCATCGGGAACATTCAGTACTTC. It is translated as CASSQDGGGIGNIQYF.

The chain combines TRBV7-2 with TRBJ1-2; D gene uncertain. The CDR3 has 17 amino acids. Trimming removed 1 base at V and 1 base at J, with 16 bases between. Germline V lookup: CDR1 SGHTA, CDR2 FQGNSA. In nucleotides, the CDR3 is TGTGCCAGCAGCTTAGGGACCCTAGGACTGATTAACTATGGCTACACCTTC. It translates to CASSLGTLGLINYGYTF.

CDR3 in DNA: TGTGCCAGCAGCTTAGATCGCCCCGGACTACCGGGCGAAGAGACCCAGTACTTC. Protein: CASSLDRPGLPGEETQYF. This chain connects TRBV11-2 to TRBJ2-5; TRBD2 might be the D (6 bases). This CDR3 is 18 amino acids long. Germline values: CDR1 SGHAT, CDR2 FQNNGV. V lost 0 bases and J lost 3, with 20 bases in between. Drawing the rest from reference TRBV11-2 and TRBJ2-5, the complete variable domain is EAGVAQSPRYKIIEKRQSVAFWCNPISGHATLYWYQQILGQGPKLLIQFQNNGVVDDSQLPKDRFSAERLKGVDSTLKIQPAKLEDSAVYLCASSLDRPGLPGEETQYFGPGTRLLVL.

The chain is built from TRBV6-5 and TRBJ2-1, with TRBD2 identical over 10 bases. The CDR3 has 15 residues. V shed 2 bases, J shed 10 bases, and the junction held 8 bases outside the gene matches. Germline V gene data show CDR1 as MNHEY and CDR2 as SVGAGI. CDR3 region: CASSYGAGGPGEQFF. The CDR3, as DNA: TGTGCCAGCAGTTACGGAGCGGGAGGGCCGGGAGAGCAGTTCTTC.

This clone was detected once. The chain couples TRBV27 to TRBJ2-1; no reliable D call. V lost 3 bases and J lost 3, with 9 bases in between. Germline V gene sequence: CDR1 MNHEY, CDR2 SMNVEV (reference sequence). There are 14 residues in the CDR3. CDR3 protein: CASSLAFYYNEQFF. CDR3 nucleotides: TGTGCCAGCAGTTTGGCCTTTTACTACAATGAGCAGTTCTTC.

A single count supports this clone. The chain joins TRBV7-2 to TRBJ2-3; 7 bases align to TRBD2. CDR3 length equals 15 residues. Germline CDR1 is SGHTA and CDR2 is FQGNSA. Trimming at V came to 3 bases and at J to 10 bases, leaving 13 bases not matched to a gene. The CDR3 DNA sequence: TGTGCCAGCAGCTTTAGGGGAGGGACTGACCATGCGCAGTATTTT. Translation gives CASSFRGGTDHAQYF.

The gene calls are TRBV28 and TRBJ1-5; TRBD1 is a possible D gene (6 bases). Trimming cost V 5 bases and J 5 bases, with 10 bases left between them. The CDR3 loop spans 13 amino acids. CDR1 is MDHEN and CDR2 is SYDVKM in the germline V gene. This CDR3 is CASSRAGDQPQHF. CDR3 nucleotides: TGTGCCAGCAGTCGGGCAGGGGATCAGCCCCAGCATTTT.

The chain is built from TRBV5-4 and TRBJ2-7; 8 bases agree with TRBD2. Germline lookup yields CDR1 SGHNT and CDR2 YYREEE (reference sequence). Trimming took 4 bases from V and 2 from J; bases not matched to a gene: 11. The CDR3 consists of 16 residues. DNA for the CDR3: TGTGCCAGCAGCGGACCTGGACTAGCCGGGGCCTACGAGCAGTACTTC. As protein: CASSGPGLAGAYEQYF. Supplemented by reference TRBV5-4 and TRBJ2-7, the full variable domain reads ETGVTQSPTHLIKTRGQQVTLRCSSQSGHNTVSWYQQALGQGPQFIFQYYREEENGRGNFPPRFSGLQFPNYSSELNVNALELDDSALYLCASSGPGLAGAYEQYFGPGTRLTVT.

The chain joins TRBV6-4 to TRBJ1-5; perhaps TRBD1 as D (5 bases). This CDR3 has 13 amino acids. The V gene's germline CDR1 is MRHNA and CDR2 SNTAGT. V lost 2 bases and J 5 bases, leaving 7 bases between the germline ends. CDR3 nucleotide sequence: TGTGCCAGCAGTGACGGGGGGGATCAGCCCCAGCATTTT. This encodes CASSDGGDQPQHF.

J is TRBJ2-3 and V is TRBV15, with 8 bases matching TRBD2. CDR1 is LNHNV and CDR2 is YYDKDF in the germline V gene (reference sequence). The CDR3 length is 16 residues. Unmatched junction bases numbered 4, after V lost 1 base and J lost 1 base. CDR3 nucleotide sequence: TGTGCCACCAGCAGAGTGTTGACTAGCGGCACAGATACGCAGTATTTT. Its protein product is CATSRVLTSGTDTQYF.

The chain is built from TRBV28 and TRBJ2-7, with 7 bases lining up with TRBD1. Germline-derived CDR1 and CDR2 are MDHEN and SYDVKM. CDR3 length: 15 residues. J gave up 0 bases and V 3 bases, and 5 bases lay outside the gene matches. The CDR3 loop reads CASSFSTGTSYEQYF. Here the CDR3 DNA reads TGTGCCAGCAGTTTCTCGACAGGGACCTCCTACGAGCAGTACTTC.

This chain links TRBV28 with TRBJ1-5, with D possibly being TRBD1 (5 bases). Germline loops: CDR1 MDHEN, CDR2 SYDVKM. The CDR3 spans 16 residues. Trimming cost V 10 bases and J 2 bases, with 21 bases left between them. The CDR3: CATDGLKAGGNQPQHF. CDR3 DNA: TGTGCCACCGATGGTCTGAAGGCGGGGGGCAATCAGCCCCAGCATTTT. Full variable domain (rest looked up from reference TRBV28 and TRBJ1-5): DVKVTQSSRYLVKRTGEKVFLECVQDMDHENMFWYRQDPGLGLRLIYFSYDVKMKEKGDIPEGYSVSREKKERFSLILESASTNQTSMYLCATDGLKAGGNQPQHFGDGTRLSIL.

V gene TRBV11-2 combines with J gene TRBJ2-3; D not resolved. The V gene's germline CDR1 is SGHAT and CDR2 FQNNGV. V was pared by 0 bases and J by 1 base, with 8 bases between. The CDR3 sequence is 15 residues long. The CDR3 region is CASSLDPFRTDTQYF. CDR3 nucleotides: TGTGCCAGCAGCTTAGATCCGTTTCGCACAGATACGCAGTATTTT.

The CDR3 here is CASSPASGNSYNEQFF. The CDR3 region has the DNA TGCGCCAGCAGCCCCGCTAGCGGAAACTCCTACAATGAGCAGTTCTTC. This chain uses TRBV5-1 with TRBJ2-1; 7 positions agree with TRBD2. This CDR3 is 16 amino acids long. The V gene's germline CDR1 is SGHRS and CDR2 YFSETQ. Trimming took 4 bases from V and 0 from J; bases not matched to a gene: 7.

This clone was counted once. The rearrangement uses TRBV6-5 and TRBJ2-7; 7 nucleotides align to TRBD1. CDR3 length: 14 amino acids. Germline lookup yields CDR1 MNHEY and CDR2 SVGAGI. V lost 4 bases to trimming and J lost 2 bases; unmatched junction nucleotides: 5. The CDR3 sequence: CASSSGTVPYEQYF. CDR3 in DNA: TGTGCCAGCAGTTCCGGGACAGTGCCCTACGAGCAGTACTTC.

This rearrangement joins TRBV5-4 to TRBJ2-5; D remains ambiguous. The germline gives CDR1 SGHNT, CDR2 YYREEE (reference sequence). V was pared by 5 bases and J by 4 bases, with 15 bases between. CDR3 length: 14 residues. CDR3 sequence (DNA): TGTGCCAGCAGTAGTTTTCAGGTTGGAGAGACCCAGTACTTC. This translates into CASSSFQVGETQYF.

The J gene is TRBJ2-2, the V gene TRBV27, with TRBD2 matching 10 bases. Per germline, CDR1 MNHEY and CDR2 SMNVEV (reference sequence). The CDR3 covers 16 residues. J was trimmed by 6 bases and V by 2 bases; bases with no gene match: 6. The CDR3: CASSLVLAGFAGELFF. CDR3 sequence (DNA): TGTGCCAGCAGTTTAGTACTAGCGGGATTTGCCGGGGAGCTGTTTTTT.